This is a list of T cell receptor beta chains from one sample in a study of T cell changes during pregnancy in multiple sclerosis. Clones were read by immunoSEQ multiplex PCR, and TCRdb kept only the in-frame ones, dropping some. Of fewer than 85,000 clones listed, over 80% are singletons. Sequencing was performed on peripheral blood, taken in the third trimester of pregnancy. The receptor set was obtained from a female donor in good health, enrolled as a control in a pregnancy study. The CDR3 runs from the conserved cysteine through the conserved F or W. D genes are given only for firm matches. Clone size is given for some rows only: seen once, a few or many times, or a class if the clone is expanded.

v_gene	d_gene	j_gene	abundance	CDR3nt	CDR3aa
TRBV11-3	TRBD2	TRBJ2-7	.	TGTGCCAGCAGCTTAGAGGGGGGGAGCTACGAGCAGTACTTC	CASSLEGGSYEQYF
TRBV4-1	.	TRBJ2-7	.	TGCGCCAGCAGCCAGGTCGGGGAAGGGACCTACGAGCAGTACTTC	CASSQVGEGTYEQYF
TRBV6-5	.	TRBJ2-4	.	TGTGCCAGCAGTTACTCGATGGACAGTACAAGGAACATTCAGTACTTC	CASSYSMDSTRNIQYF
TRBV27	.	TRBJ2-3	.	TGTGCCGTTAGAGCGGGCCACACAGATACGCAGTATTTT	CAVRAGHTDTQYF
TRBV28	TRBD2	TRBJ2-3	.	TGTGCCAGCCTAACGAGACTAGCGGGAGTAGAAGATACGCAGTATTTT	CASLTRLAGVEDTQYF
TRBV19	TRBD2	TRBJ2-1	once	TGTGCCAGTAGTCCCCTCCGAGGACTAGCGGGCACCAGCTCCTACAATGAGCAGTTCTTC	CASSPLRGLAGTSSYNEQFF
TRBV10-2	TRBD1	TRBJ1-1	.	TGCGCCAGCAGTCATGACAGGGACAGGGGCACTGAAGCTTTCTTT	CASSHDRDRGTEAFF
TRBV29-1	TRBD1	TRBJ1-2	.	TGCAGCGCCGGGACAGGGATAAATTATGGCTACACCTTC	CSAGTGINYGYTF
TRBV10-2	TRBD1	TRBJ1-1	.	TGCGCCAGCAGTGAGTCTAGGACAGGGTCCGCCGGAGCTTTCTTT	CASSESRTGSAGAFF
TRBV5-1	TRBD2	TRBJ2-3	.	TGCGCCAGCAGCGTGCGAGAGCGGGGGCCCGGAGATACGCAGTATTTT	CASSVRERGPGDTQYF
TRBV28	.	TRBJ1-5	.	TGTGCTGGAAGAGGACAGCCGAATCAGCCCCAGCATTTT	CAGRGQPNQPQHF
TRBV11-2	.	TRBJ2-3	.	TGTGCCAGCGAAGGAAGGGGGTCAAGCACAGATACGCAGTATTTT	CASEGRGSSTDTQYF
TRBV5-1	.	TRBJ2-5	.	TGCGCCAGCAGCCTCCAGGAAAAAGGGACCCAGTACTTC	CASSLQEKGTQYF
TRBV13	TRBD1	TRBJ1-6	.	TGTGCCAGCAGCCAAAATATGGACAGGTCAGTAGTCTCCTATAATTCACCCCTCCACTTT	CASSQNMDRSVVSYNSPLHF
TRBV11-2	.	TRBJ1-2	.	TGTGCCAGCAGCTCAGGGGTTGGAGACTATGGCTACACCTTC	CASSSGVGDYGYTF
TRBV5-1	TRBD1	TRBJ2-7	.	TGCGCCAGCAGCTTGGAATTGTTCGGACAGGGCAGGAGCGAGCAGTACTTC	CASSLELFGQGRSEQYF
TRBV4-1	.	TRBJ2-5	once	TGCGCCAGCAGCCAAGTTCTACAAGAGACCCAGTACTTC	CASSQVLQETQYF
TRBV15	TRBD1	TRBJ2-7	once	TGTGCCACCAGCCCGGGACAGGGAGACGAGCAGTACTTC	CATSPGQGDEQYF
TRBV5-6	TRBD1	TRBJ1-5	.	TGTGCCAGCAGCTTGGGACAGGGGCGTCAGCCCCAGCATTTT	CASSLGQGRQPQHF
TRBV6-1	.	TRBJ2-5	.	TGTGCCAGCATGAGGCAGACCCAAGAGACCCAGTACTTC	CASMRQTQETQYF
TRBV4-1	.	TRBJ2-3	once	TGCGCCAGCAGCCACCCCGCGAAGAGGGAAGATACGCAGTATTTT	CASSHPAKREDTQYF
TRBV28	.	TRBJ2-7	.	TGTGCCAGCAGGACCGAGCGGGTGTTGACCTACGAGCAGTACTTC	CASRTERVLTYEQYF
TRBV18	TRBD1	TRBJ2-3	.	TGTGCCAGCTCACCCCGGACAGGGTTGGGAGATACGCAGTATTTT	CASSPRTGLGDTQYF
TRBV7-9	TRBD2	TRBJ2-3	.	TGTGCCAGCAGCCCCGGATACACGACTAGCGGAGTCACAGATACGCAGTATTTT	CASSPGYTTSGVTDTQYF
TRBV27	.	TRBJ1-5	.	TGTGCCAGCAGTTGGGGGGGCAATCAGCCCCAGCATTTT	CASSWGGNQPQHF
TRBV10-3	TRBD1	TRBJ2-6	once	TGTGCCATCAGTGGGGGACAGGGGGCTACCGGGGCCAACGTCCTGACTTTC	CAISGGQGATGANVLTF
TRBV14	.	TRBJ1-2	.	TGTGCCAGCAGCCAAGACCTGGACAGTAGCTATGGCTACACCTTC	CASSQDLDSSYGYTF
TRBV21-1	.	TRBJ2-5	.	TGTGCCAGCAGCAGTCCCGGGACAGGGCCCGGCCAGACCCAGTACTTC	CASSSPGTGPGQTQYF
TRBV7-2	.	TRBJ2-3	.	TGTGCCAGCAGCACCAATCCTACCAGGGATACGCAGTATTTT	CASSTNPTRDTQYF
TRBV28	.	TRBJ2-7	.	TGTGCCAGCAGTTTAAGGGGCGAGCAGTACTTC	CASSLRGEQYF
TRBV10-3	.	TRBJ1-6	once	TGTGCCATCAGTGACCAAACAGGGAATTCACCCCTCCACTTT	CAISDQTGNSPLHF
TRBV27	TRBD1	TRBJ1-5	.	TGTGCCAGCAGCCGAGGCGGGACAGGGGGCAATCAGCCCCAGCATTTT	CASSRGGTGGNQPQHF
TRBV28	TRBD1	TRBJ2-1	.	TGTGCCAGCACCCAGTTGGACAGGGTAAACAATGAGCAGTTCTTC	CASTQLDRVNNEQFF
TRBV11-2	.	TRBJ1-5	few	TGTGCCAGCAGCTTAGATCTAAGGGGCACGCCCCAGCATTTT	CASSLDLRGTPQHF
TRBV7-9	.	TRBJ1-6	.	TGTGCCAGCAGCTTAGGGGTTGTGAGAGGCCTTAGCAATTCACCCCTCCACTTT	CASSLGVVRGLSNSPLHF
TRBV11-2	.	TRBJ1-1	.	TGTGCCAGCAGCCATGGGACAGAAGCTTTCTTT	CASSHGTEAFF
TRBV28	.	TRBJ2-7	.	TGTGCCAGCCGGGGTATCTCCTACGAGCAGTACTTC	CASRGISYEQYF
TRBV5-4	.	TRBJ1-2	.	TGTGCCAGCAGCTTGGGGGCTGGGGGCTACACCTTC	CASSLGAGGYTF
TRBV19	TRBD1	TRBJ1-6	.	TGTGCCAGTAGTGACAGGGGAGGCTCACCCCTCCACTTT	CASSDRGGSPLHF
TRBV6-5	.	TRBJ1-1	.	TGTGCCAGCAGTTACTCTAAGGGAGTGAACACTGAAGCTTTCTTT	CASSYSKGVNTEAFF
TRBV6-4	TRBD1	TRBJ1-1	once	TGTGCCACTAGACAGGGTGGGAACACTGAAGCTTTCTTT	CATRQGGNTEAFF
TRBV28	.	TRBJ1-4	.	TGTGCCAGCCTAGCGGGGGGAGCTAATGAAAAACTGTTTTTT	CASLAGGANEKLFF
TRBV6-1	TRBD1	TRBJ2-7	once	TGTGCCAGCAGTCCAGGGGGAACCTCTTACGAGCAGTACTTC	CASSPGGTSYEQYF
TRBV28	.	TRBJ2-5	.	TGTGCCAGCAGGGCAGGGGGGCAAGAGACCCAGTACTTC	CASRAGGQETQYF
TRBV5-4	.	TRBJ2-5	once	TGTGCCAGCAGCCTTGATAACAGGGAACAAGAGACCCAGTACTTC	CASSLDNREQETQYF
TRBV6-6	.	TRBJ2-7	.	TGTGCCAGCAAGCAGGACGGGACCTACGAGCAGTACTTC	CASKQDGTYEQYF
TRBV29-1	TRBD1	TRBJ1-1	.	TGCAGCGTGGCGCAGGGGGGACGGGACACTGAAGCTTTCTTT	CSVAQGGRDTEAFF
TRBV11-2	.	TRBJ2-5	.	TGTGCCAGCAGCTCCTCCCCTATCTGGCAGTACTTC	CASSSSPIWQYF
TRBV5-4	.	TRBJ1-2	.	TGTGCCAGCAGTCCTCACGGGGGGGAACCTTATGGCTACACCTTC	CASSPHGGEPYGYTF
TRBV4-1	.	TRBJ1-1	.	TGCGCCAGCAGCCAAGATTGGGGGGGGCCTGAAGCTTTCTTT	CASSQDWGGPEAFF